The 5 T cell receptor beta chains listed next were all sequenced from one sample in a study of Graves' ophthalmopathy and Graves' hyperthyroidism. The sequenced template was RNA, covering the TCR beta CDR3 region. The first-round RT-PCR employed HTBI primers together with the Qiagen OneStep RT-PCR kit. A multiplex PCR was then performed as the second round. TCRdb re-analysed the multiplex PCR reads in MiXCR, keeping a single row per CDR3 protein. The sample has almost 750,000 distinct CDR3 sequences, 35% to 50% seen once. Sequenced: peripheral blood. The receptor set was obtained from an adult man with Graves' ophthalmopathy.

Many counts were recorded for this clonotype. The rearrangement uses TRBV15 and TRBJ1-2, with D hard to call. The CDR3 length is 15 residues. Trimming removed 4 bases from V and 7 bases from J, with 19 bases in between. Germline V gene sequence: CDR1 LNHNV, CDR2 YYDKDF (reference sequence). The CDR3: CATSTGTGWVGGYTF. CDR3 sequence (DNA): TGTGCCACCAGCACCGGTACCGGCTGGGTAGGTGGCTACACCTTC.

At least ten counts were recorded for this clonotype. The gene calls are TRBV29-1 and TRBJ1-6, with D tentatively TRBD1 (5 bases). CDR3 size: 14 residues. CDR1 and CDR2 (germline): SQVTM, ANQGSEA. The ends were cut back, 7 bases at V and 8 bases at J, with 18 bases in the middle. The CDR3 DNA reads as TGCAGCGCCCAATTGACAGCCCGTGATTCACCCCTCCACTTT. This sequence encodes CSAQLTARDSPLHF.

Regarding this clonotype: Compared with germline, one end of the junction differs, possibly owing to a read error. This chain joins TRBV10-3 and TRBJ2-7, with TRBD2 as a possible D gene (6 bases). The CDR3 runs 16 residues. Germline loops: CDR1 ENHRY, CDR2 SYGVKD. CDR3 sequence (DNA): TGTGCCAGCAGTGGACTAACCGGGGGTAGCTCCTACGAGCAGTACTTC. It specifies CASSGLTGGSSYEQYF.

This clonotype was seen more than once but under ten times. This chain links TRBV7-9 with TRBJ2-2; 7 bases are shared with TRBD1. J lost 0 bases, V lost 2 bases, and 6 bases had no gene match. From germline, CDR1 is SEHNR and CDR2 FQNEAQ (reference sequence). CDR3 length: 17 amino acids. CDR3 DNA sequence: TGTGCCAGCAGCTTAATCCCTGACAGGGCGAACACCGGGGAGCTGTTTTTT. Protein sequence: CASSLIPDRANTGELFF. Supplemented by reference TRBV7-9 and TRBJ2-2, the full variable domain reads DTGVSQNPRHKITKRGQNVTFRCDPISEHNRLYWYRQTLGQGPEFLTYFQNEAQLEKSRLLSDRFSAERPKGSFSTLEIQRTEQGDSAMYLCASSLIPDRANTGELFFGEGSRLTVL.

This clonotype was seen only a few times. CDR3 nucleotide sequence: TGCGCCAGCAGCCCGAACTGGGGGGGGAACTCCTACGAGCAGTACTTC. It codes for CASSPNWGGNSYEQYF. This chain uses TRBV4-1 with TRBJ2-7, with 7 bases lining up with TRBD2. Losses at the gene ends were 4 bases for V and 0 bases for J; bases not matched to a gene: 9. There are 16 residues in the CDR3. Germline CDR1 MGHRA, CDR2 YSYEKL.